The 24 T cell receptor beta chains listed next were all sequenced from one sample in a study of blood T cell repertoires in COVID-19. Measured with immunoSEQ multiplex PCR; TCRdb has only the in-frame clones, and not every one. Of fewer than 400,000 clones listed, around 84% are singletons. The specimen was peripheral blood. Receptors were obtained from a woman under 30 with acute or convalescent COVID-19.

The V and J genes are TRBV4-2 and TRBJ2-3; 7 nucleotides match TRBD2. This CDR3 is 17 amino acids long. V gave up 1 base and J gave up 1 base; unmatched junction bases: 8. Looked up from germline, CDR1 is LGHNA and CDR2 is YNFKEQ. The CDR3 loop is CASSQAASGWGTDTQYF. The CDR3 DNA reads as TGTGCCAGCAGCCAAGCCGCTAGCGGTTGGGGCACAGATACGCAGTATTTT.

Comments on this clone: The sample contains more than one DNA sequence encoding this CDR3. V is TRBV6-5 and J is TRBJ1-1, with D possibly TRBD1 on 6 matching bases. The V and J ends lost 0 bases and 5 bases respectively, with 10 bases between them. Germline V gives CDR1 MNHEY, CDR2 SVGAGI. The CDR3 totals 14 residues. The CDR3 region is CASSYSQGGTEAFF. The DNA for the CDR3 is TGTGCCAGCAGTTACTCACAGGGCGGAACTGAAGCTTTCTTT.

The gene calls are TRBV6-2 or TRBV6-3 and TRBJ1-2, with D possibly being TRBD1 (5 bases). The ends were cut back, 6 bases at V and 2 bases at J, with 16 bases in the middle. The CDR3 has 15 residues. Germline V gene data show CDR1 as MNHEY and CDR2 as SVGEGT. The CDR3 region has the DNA TGTGCCAGCAGCGGGGCACAGCCCTTAAACTATGGCTACACCTTC. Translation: CASSGAQPLNYGYTF.

DNA for the CDR3: TGTGCCAGCGGATTCCCGGGACAGGGGCAGCCCCAGCATTTT. It specifies CASGFPGQGQPQHF. V is TRBV2 and J is TRBJ1-5, with TRBD1 matching 10 bases. This CDR3 has 14 amino acids. Germline CDR1 reads SNHLY; CDR2 reads FYNNEI. V lost 8 bases, J lost 7 bases, and 8 bases stayed unmatched.

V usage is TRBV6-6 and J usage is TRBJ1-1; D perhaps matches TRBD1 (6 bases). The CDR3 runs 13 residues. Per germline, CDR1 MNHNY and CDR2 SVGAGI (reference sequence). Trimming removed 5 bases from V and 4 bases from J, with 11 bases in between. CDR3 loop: CASSPQGGTEAFF. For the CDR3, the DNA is TGTGCCAGCAGTCCACAGGGCGGCACTGAAGCTTTCTTT.

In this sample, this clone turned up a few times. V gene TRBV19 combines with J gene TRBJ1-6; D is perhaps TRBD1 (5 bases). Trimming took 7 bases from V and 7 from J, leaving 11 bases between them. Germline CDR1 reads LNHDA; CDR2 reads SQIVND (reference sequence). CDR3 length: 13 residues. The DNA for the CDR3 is TGTGCCAGTAAGGAGGGACCAAATTCACCCCTCCACTTT. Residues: CASKEGPNSPLHF.

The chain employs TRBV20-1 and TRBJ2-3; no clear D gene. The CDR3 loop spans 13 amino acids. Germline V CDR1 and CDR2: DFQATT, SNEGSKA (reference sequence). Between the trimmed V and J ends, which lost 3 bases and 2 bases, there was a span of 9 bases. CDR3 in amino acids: CSASPEPTDTQYF. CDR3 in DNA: TGCAGTGCTAGTCCCGAGCCCACAGATACGCAGTATTTT.

CDR3 sequence reads: CASSLGAGQGTTIYF. DNA for the CDR3: TGTGCCAGCAGCTTAGGCGCGGGACAGGGTACCACCATATATTTT. The rearrangement links TRBV7-6 to TRBJ1-3; 9 bases are shared with TRBD1. Looked up from germline, CDR1 is SGHVS and CDR2 is FNYEAQ. The CDR3 loop spans 15 amino acids. The ends lost 1 base at V and 9 bases at J; junction bases unmatched: 7.

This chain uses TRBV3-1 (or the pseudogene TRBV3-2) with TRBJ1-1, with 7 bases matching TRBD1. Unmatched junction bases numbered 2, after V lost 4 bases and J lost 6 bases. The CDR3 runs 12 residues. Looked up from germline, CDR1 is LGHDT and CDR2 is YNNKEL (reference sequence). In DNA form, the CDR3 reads TGTGCCAGCAGCCGACAGGGATCTGAAGCTTTCTTT. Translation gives CASSRQGSEAFF.

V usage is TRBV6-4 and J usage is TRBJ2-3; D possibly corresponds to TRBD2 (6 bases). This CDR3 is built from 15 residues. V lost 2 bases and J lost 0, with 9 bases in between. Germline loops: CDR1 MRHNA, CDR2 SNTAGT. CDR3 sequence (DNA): TGTGCCAGCAGTGACAAAGCGGGTAGCACAGATACGCAGTATTTT. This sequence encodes CASSDKAGSTDTQYF.

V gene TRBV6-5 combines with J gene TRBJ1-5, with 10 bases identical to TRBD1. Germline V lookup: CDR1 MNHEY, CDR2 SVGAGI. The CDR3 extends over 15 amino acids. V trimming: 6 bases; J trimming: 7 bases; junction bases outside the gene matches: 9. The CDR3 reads CASSPGTGVNQPQHF. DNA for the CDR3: TGTGCCAGCAGCCCCGGGACAGGGGTCAACCAGCCCCAGCATTTT.

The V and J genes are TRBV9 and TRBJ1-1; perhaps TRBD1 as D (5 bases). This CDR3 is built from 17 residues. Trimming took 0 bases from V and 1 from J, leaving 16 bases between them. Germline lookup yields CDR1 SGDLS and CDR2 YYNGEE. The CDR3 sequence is CASSVDGGTSRNTEAFF. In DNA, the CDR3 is TGTGCCAGCAGCGTAGACGGAGGGACCTCCCGGAACACTGAAGCTTTCTTT.

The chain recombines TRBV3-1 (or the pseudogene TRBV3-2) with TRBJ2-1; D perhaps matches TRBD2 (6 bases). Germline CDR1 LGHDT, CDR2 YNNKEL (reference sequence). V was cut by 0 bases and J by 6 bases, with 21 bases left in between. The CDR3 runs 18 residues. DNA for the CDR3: TGTGCCAGCAGCCAAGATGAGAAGAGGAGGGCTAGTATCAATGAGCAGTTCTTC. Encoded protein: CASSQDEKRRASINEQFF.

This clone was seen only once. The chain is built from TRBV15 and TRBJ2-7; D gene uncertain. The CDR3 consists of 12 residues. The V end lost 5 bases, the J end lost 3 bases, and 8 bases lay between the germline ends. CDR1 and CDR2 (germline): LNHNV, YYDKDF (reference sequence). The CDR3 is CATSPSYYEQYF. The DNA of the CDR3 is TGTGCCACCAGCCCCAGTTACTACGAGCAGTACTTC.

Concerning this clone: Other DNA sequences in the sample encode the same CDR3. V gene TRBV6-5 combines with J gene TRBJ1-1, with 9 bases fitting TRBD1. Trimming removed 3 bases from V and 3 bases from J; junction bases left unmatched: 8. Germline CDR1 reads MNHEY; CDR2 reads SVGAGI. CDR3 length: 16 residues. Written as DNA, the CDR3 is TGTGCCAGCAGTTATCTTTCGACAGGGGGGGACACTGAAGCTTTCTTT. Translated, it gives CASSYLSTGGDTEAFF.

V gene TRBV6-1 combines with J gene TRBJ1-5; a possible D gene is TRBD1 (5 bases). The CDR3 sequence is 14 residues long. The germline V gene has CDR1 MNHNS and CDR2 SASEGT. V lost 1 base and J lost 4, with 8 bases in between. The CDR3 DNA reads TGTGCCAGCAGTGAAGTACAGGTGAATCAGCCCCAGCATTTT. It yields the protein CASSEVQVNQPQHF.

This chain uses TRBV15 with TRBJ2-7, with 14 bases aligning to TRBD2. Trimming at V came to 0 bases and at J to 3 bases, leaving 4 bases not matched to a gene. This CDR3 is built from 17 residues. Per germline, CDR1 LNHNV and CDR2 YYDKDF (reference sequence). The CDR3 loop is CATSRDKGLAGVYEQYF. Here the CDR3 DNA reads TGTGCCACCAGCAGAGATAAGGGACTAGCGGGAGTCTACGAGCAGTACTTC.

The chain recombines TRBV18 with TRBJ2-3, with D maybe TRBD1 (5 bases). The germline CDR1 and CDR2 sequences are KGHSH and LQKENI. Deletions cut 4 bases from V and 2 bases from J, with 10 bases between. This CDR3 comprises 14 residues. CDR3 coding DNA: TGTGCCAGCTCACACAGGTATAACACAGATACGCAGTATTTT. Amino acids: CASSHRYNTDTQYF.

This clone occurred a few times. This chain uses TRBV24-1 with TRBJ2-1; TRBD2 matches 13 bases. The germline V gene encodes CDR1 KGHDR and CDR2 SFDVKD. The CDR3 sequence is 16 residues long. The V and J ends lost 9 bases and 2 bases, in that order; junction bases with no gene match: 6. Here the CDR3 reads CATGLAGVGAYNEQFF. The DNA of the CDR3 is TGTGCCACCGGACTAGCGGGAGTTGGGGCCTACAATGAGCAGTTCTTC.

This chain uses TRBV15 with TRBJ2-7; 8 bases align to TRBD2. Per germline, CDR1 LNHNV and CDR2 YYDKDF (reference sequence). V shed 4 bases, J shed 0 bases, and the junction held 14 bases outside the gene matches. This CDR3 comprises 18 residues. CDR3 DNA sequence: TGTGCCACCAGCACCCCCCTAGGTGTAGCGGGGAGCTCCTACGAGCAGTACTTC. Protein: CATSTPLGVAGSSYEQYF. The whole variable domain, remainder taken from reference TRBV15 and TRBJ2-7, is DAMVIQNPRYQVTQFGKPVTLSCSQTLNHNVMYWYQQKSSQAPKLLFHYYDKDFNNEADTPDNFQSRRPNTSFCFLDIRSPGLGDTAMYLCATSTPLGVAGSSYEQYFGPGTRLTVT.

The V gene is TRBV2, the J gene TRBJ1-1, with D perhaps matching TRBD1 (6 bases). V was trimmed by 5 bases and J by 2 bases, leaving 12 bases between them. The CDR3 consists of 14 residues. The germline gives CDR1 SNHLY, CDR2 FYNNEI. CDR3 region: CASSTSGVNTEAFF. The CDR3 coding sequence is TGTGCCAGCAGTACGTCAGGGGTAAACACTGAAGCTTTCTTT.

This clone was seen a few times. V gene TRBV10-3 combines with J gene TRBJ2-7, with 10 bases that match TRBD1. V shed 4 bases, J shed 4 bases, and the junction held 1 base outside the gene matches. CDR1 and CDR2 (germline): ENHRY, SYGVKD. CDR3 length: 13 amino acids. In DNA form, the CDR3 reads TGTGCCATCAGTGGGGGACAGGGGTACGAGCAGTACTTC. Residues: CAISGGQGYEQYF.

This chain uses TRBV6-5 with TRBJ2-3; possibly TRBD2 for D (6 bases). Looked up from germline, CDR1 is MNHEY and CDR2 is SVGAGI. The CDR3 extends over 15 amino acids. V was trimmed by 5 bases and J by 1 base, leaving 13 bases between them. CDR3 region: CASSQFRGGTDTQYF. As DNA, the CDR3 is TGTGCCAGCAGTCAATTTCGCGGGGGCACAGATACGCAGTATTTT.

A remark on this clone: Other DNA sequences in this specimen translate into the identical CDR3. The CDR3 coding sequence is TGCGCCAGCAGCTTAACAGGGGGTTCCTCTGGAAACACCATATATTTT. Translated, it gives CASSLTGGSSGNTIYF. The chain carries TRBV5-1 and TRBJ1-3; TRBD1 matches 8 bases. There are 16 residues in the CDR3. J gave up 0 bases and V 2 bases, and 4 bases lay outside the gene matches. Germline assignment: CDR1 SGHRS and CDR2 YFSETQ.